Listed below are T cell receptor beta chains from one sample, sequenced in a study of blood T cells in healthy people across ages. A single record per CDR3 protein comes from TCRdb applying MiXCR to the 5' RACE reads. The sample lists about 1.8 million distinct CDR3 sequences, 49% occurring once. Sequenced input: blood. The receptor source for this set is a woman in her thirties or forties in good health. Both conserved end residues are part of each CDR3. Fields, in order: V gene, J gene, clone size, D gene, CDR3 protein, CDR3 DNA. The D gene is left open where the match is weak. Clone size is not always given. Where it is, it says once, few, many or a class for expanded clones.

TRBV3-1,TRBJ2-7,NA,TRBD1,CASSQGDRGRDEQYF,TGTGCCAGCAGCCAAGGCGACAGGGGGCGGGACGAGCAGTACTTC
TRBV27,TRBJ2-3,NA,NA,CASSGRAFTDTQYF,TGTGCCAGCTCGGGCAGAGCATTCACAGATACGCAGTATTTT
TRBV12-3/TRBV12-4,TRBJ2-3,few,TRBD2,CASSLARTSGGPMSTDTQYF,TGTGCCAGCAGTTTAGCCCGAACTAGCGGGGGGCCTATGAGCACAGATACGCAGTATTTT
TRBV6-5,TRBJ2-3,NA,TRBD1,CASSSSHRGQKDTQYF,TGTGCCAGCAGTTCCTCACACAGGGGGCAGAAAGATACGCAGTATTTT
TRBV6-1,TRBJ1-2,NA,NA,CASTDWALKSYGYTF,TGTGCCAGCACGGACTGGGCCCTGAAGTCCTATGGCTACACCTTC
TRBV10-3,TRBJ2-1,NA,TRBD2,CAISGTRTSAEYNEQFF,TGTGCCATCAGCGGGACCCGGACTAGCGCTGAATACAATGAGCAGTTCTTC
TRBV20-1,TRBJ2-1,NA,TRBD1,CSARETGGSYNEQFF,TGCAGTGCTAGAGAGACAGGGGGCTCCTACAATGAGCAGTTCTTC
TRBV7-9,TRBJ1-2,few,TRBD1,CASRAGQGKYGYTF,TGTGCCAGCAGGGCCGGACAGGGCAAATATGGCTACACCTTC
TRBV5-1,TRBJ2-1,few,NA,CASSPEGGVYNEQFF,TGCGCCAGCAGCCCGGAGGGGGGCGTATACAATGAGCAGTTCTTC
TRBV20-1,TRBJ2-4,NA,TRBD1,CSAPGQQLKGLAKNIQYF,TGCAGTGCCCCGGGACAGCAGCTTAAGGGGTTAGCCAAAAACATTCAGTACTTC
TRBV6-2/TRBV6-3,TRBJ2-7,NA,TRBD1,CASRKGQGSSYEQYF,TGTGCCAGCAGGAAGGGACAGGGAAGCTCCTACGAGCAGTACTTC
TRBV13,TRBJ2-3,NA,TRBD2,CASTQTSGGTTDTQYF,TGTGCCAGCACCCAGACTAGCGGGGGGACCACAGATACGCAGTATTTT
TRBV4-3,TRBJ2-4,few,TRBD1,CASSRQGARNIQYF,TGCGCCAGCAGCCGACAGGGGGCTCGTAACATTCAGTACTTC
TRBV27,TRBJ1-3,NA,NA,CASSLSSPGRLGNTIYF,TGTGCCAGTAGTTTATCGAGTCCGGGCCGGCTTGGAAACACCATATATTTT
TRBV3-1,TRBJ1-2,NA,NA,CASSRTVSPGGYTF,TGTGCCAGCAGCCGGACAGTCTCACCGGGAGGCTACACCTTC
TRBV6-6,TRBJ2-7,NA,NA,CASMGFGRAITHNEQYF,TGTGCCAGCATGGGTTTTGGCAGGGCCATTACCCACAATGAGCAGTACTTC
TRBV10-1,TRBJ2-3,NA,NA,CASSESSQGKDTQYF,TGCGCCAGCAGTGAGTCGAGCCAGGGTAAAGATACGCAGTATTTT
TRBV10-2,TRBJ2-7,NA,NA,CASSEGSLKYEQYF,TGCGCCAGCAGTGAAGGCAGTTTGAAATACGAGCAGTACTTC
TRBV15,TRBJ1-2,few,TRBD1,CATSVTGGDRYGYTF,TGTGCCACCAGCGTAACAGGGGGCGATCGCTATGGCTACACCTTC
TRBV5-1,TRBJ2-1,few,TRBD1,CASSVTTGSNEQFF,TGCGCCAGCAGCGTAACGACAGGGAGCAATGAGCAGTTCTTC
TRBV4-3,TRBJ1-2,NA,TRBD1,CASSQVGTGSNYGYTF,TGCGCCAGCAGCCAAGTCGGGACAGGGAGTAACTATGGCTACACCTTC
TRBV7-9,TRBJ2-1,few,TRBD1,CASSHRDSHNEQFF,TGTGCCAGCAGCCACCGGGACAGCCACAATGAGCAGTTCTTC
TRBV6-6,TRBJ2-3,NA,NA,CASSYSSGTPDTQYF,TGTGCCAGCAGTTACTCGTCGGGGACCCCAGATACGCAGTATTTT
TRBV4-3,TRBJ2-7,few,TRBD1,CASSPQPGQGLTYEQYF,TGCGCCAGCAGCCCTCAGCCCGGACAGGGACTTACCTACGAGCAGTACTTC
TRBV7-8,TRBJ2-3,NA,TRBD2,CASIRARGGINTQYF,TGTGCCAGCATCCGGGCGCGGGGGGGGATTAATACGCAGTATTTT
TRBV29-1,TRBJ1-2,few,NA,CSVDSVNGPYGYTF,TGCAGCGTTGATAGCGTGAACGGCCCCTATGGCTACACCTTC
TRBV7-8,TRBJ2-1,NA,TRBD2,CASNPVTSGYNEQFF,TGTGCCAGCAACCCGGTGACTAGCGGATACAATGAGCAGTTCTTC
TRBV7-2,TRBJ2-5,few,NA,CASSLVWRGETQYF,TGTGCCAGCAGCTTAGTCTGGAGGGGAGAGACCCAGTACTTC
TRBV20-1,TRBJ1-1,NA,NA,CSAIRGLNTEAFF,TGCAGTGCTATTCGGGGGTTGAACACTGAAGCTTTCTTT
TRBV20-1,TRBJ1-6,NA,NA,CSASRGYNSPLHF,TGCAGTGCTAGTCGGGGGTATAATTCACCCCTCCACTTT
TRBV20-1,TRBJ2-1,few,NA,CSAEDRLNEQFF,TGCAGTGCCGAAGACAGGCTCAATGAGCAGTTCTTC
TRBV28,TRBJ2-5,NA,TRBD2,CASRGTSGGQRETQYF,TGTGCCAGCAGGGGGACTAGCGGGGGCCAGCGGGAGACCCAGTACTTC
TRBV20-1,TRBJ1-6,few,TRBD1,CSARDLGDRGYSPLHF,TGCAGTGCTAGAGATCTCGGAGACAGGGGATATTCACCCCTCCACTTT
TRBV7-2,TRBJ1-1,once,NA,CASSRVGTQRTTEAFF,TGTGCCAGCAGCCGAGTCGGGACACAACGGACCACTGAAGCTTTCTTT
TRBV12-3/TRBV12-4,TRBJ2-3,NA,TRBD2,CASRVTSGGPQSADTQYF,TGTGCCAGCAGGGTGACTAGCGGGGGGCCCCAAAGCGCAGATACGCAGTATTTT
TRBV5-5,TRBJ2-1,NA,NA,CASSPTGNIWSGNEQFF,TGTGCCAGCAGCCCGACCGGGAACATTTGGTCGGGGAATGAGCAGTTCTTC